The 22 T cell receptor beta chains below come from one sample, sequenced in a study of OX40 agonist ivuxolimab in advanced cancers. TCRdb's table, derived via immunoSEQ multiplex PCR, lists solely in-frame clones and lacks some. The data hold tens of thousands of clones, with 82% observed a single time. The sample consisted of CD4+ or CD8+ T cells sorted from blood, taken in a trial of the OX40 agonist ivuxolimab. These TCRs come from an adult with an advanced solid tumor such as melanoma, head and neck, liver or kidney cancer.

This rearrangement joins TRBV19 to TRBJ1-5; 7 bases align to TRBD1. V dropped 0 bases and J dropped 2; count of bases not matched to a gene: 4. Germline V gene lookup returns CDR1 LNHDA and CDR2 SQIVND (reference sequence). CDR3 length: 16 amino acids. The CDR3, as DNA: TGTGCCAGTAGTATAGAAATCGGACAGGGCAATCAGCCCCAGCATTTT. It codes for CASSIEIGQGNQPQHF.

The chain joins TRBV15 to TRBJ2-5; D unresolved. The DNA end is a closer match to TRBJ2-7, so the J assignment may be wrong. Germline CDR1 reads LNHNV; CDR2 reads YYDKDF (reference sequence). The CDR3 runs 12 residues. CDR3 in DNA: TGTGCCACCAGTAGAAGTTACTACGAGCAGTACTTC. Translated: CATSRSYYEQYF.

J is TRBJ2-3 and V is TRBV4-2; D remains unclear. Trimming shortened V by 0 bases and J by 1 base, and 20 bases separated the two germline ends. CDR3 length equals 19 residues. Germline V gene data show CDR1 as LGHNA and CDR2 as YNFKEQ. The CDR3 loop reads CASSQDRFMRLDGTDTQYF. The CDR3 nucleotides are TGTGCCAGCAGCCAAGATAGATTTATGAGACTGGACGGCACAGATACGCAGTATTTT.

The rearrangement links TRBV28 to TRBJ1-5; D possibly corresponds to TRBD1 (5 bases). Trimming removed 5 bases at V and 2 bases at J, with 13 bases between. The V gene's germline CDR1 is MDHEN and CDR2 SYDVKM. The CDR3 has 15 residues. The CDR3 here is CASSLTGLGNQPQHF. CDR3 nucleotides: TGTGCCAGCAGTCTGACGGGGCTAGGCAATCAGCCCCAGCATTTT.

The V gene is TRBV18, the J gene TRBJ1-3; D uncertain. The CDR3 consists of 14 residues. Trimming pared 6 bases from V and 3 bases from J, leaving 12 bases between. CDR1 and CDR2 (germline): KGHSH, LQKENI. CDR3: CASSPASGGNTIYF. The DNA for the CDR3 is TGTGCCAGCTCTCCAGCGAGTGGTGGAAACACCATATATTTT.

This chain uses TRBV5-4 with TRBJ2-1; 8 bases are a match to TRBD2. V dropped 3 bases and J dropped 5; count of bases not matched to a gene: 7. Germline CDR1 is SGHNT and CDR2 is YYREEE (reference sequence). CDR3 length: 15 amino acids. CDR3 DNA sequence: TGTGCCAGCAGCTCCGGGACTAGGGGGAACAATGAGCAGTTCTTC. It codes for CASSSGTRGNNEQFF.

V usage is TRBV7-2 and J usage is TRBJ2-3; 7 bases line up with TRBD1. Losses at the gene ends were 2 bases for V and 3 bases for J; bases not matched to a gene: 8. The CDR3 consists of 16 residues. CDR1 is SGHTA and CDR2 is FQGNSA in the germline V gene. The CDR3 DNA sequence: TGTGCCAGCAGCTTAACGCCACAGGGGATTACAGATACGCAGTATTTT. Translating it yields CASSLTPQGITDTQYF.

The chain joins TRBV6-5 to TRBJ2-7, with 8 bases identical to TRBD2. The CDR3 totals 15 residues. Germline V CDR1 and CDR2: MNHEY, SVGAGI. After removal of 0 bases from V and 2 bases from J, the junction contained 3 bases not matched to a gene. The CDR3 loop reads CASSYSSGGAYEQYF. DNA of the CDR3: TGTGCCAGCAGTTACTCGAGCGGGGGAGCCTACGAGCAGTACTTC.

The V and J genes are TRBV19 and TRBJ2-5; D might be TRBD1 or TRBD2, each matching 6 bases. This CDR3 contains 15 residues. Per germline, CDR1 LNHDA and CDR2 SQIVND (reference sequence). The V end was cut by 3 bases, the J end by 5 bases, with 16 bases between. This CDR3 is CASSIWGAIGETQYF. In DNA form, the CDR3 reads TGTGCCAGTAGTATTTGGGGGGCGATAGGGGAGACCCAGTACTTC.

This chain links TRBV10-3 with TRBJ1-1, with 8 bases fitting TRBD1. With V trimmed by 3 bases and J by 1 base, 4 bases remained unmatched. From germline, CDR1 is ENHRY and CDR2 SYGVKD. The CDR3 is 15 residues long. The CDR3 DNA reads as TGTGCCATCAGTGAACAGGGGGTGGAGAACACTGAAGCTTTCTTT. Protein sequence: CAISEQGVENTEAFF.

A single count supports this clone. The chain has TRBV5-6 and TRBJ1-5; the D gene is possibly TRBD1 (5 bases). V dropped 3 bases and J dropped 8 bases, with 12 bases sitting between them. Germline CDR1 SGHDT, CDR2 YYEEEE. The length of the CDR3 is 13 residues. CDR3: CASSWGGSEPQHF. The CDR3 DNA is TGTGCCAGCAGCTGGGGGGGTTCGGAGCCCCAGCATTTT. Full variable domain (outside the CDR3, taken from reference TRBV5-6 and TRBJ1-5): DAGVTQSPTHLIKTRGQQVTLRCSPKSGHDTVSWYQQALGQGPQFIFQYYEEEERQRGNFPDRFSGHQFPNYSSELNVNALLLGDSALYLCASSWGGSEPQHFGDGTRLSIL.

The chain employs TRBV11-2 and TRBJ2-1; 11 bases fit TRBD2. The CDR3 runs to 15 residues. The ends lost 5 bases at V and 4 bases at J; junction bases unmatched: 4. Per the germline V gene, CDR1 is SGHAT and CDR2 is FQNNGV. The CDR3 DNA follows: TGTGCCAGCAGCGAAGGGACTAGCGGTTACAATGAGCAGTTCTTC. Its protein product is CASSEGTSGYNEQFF.

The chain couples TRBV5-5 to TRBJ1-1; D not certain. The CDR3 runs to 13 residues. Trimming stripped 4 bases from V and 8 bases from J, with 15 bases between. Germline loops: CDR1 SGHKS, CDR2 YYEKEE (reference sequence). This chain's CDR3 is CASSRNQFTEAFF. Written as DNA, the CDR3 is TGTGCCAGCAGCCGGAACCAATTCACCGAAGCTTTCTTT.

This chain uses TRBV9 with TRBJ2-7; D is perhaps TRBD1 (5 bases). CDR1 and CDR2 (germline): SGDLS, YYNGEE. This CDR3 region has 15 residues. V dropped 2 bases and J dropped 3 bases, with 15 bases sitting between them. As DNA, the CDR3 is TGTGCCAGCAGCGTTAACCCCGACAGTTTCTACGAGCAGTACTTC. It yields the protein CASSVNPDSFYEQYF.

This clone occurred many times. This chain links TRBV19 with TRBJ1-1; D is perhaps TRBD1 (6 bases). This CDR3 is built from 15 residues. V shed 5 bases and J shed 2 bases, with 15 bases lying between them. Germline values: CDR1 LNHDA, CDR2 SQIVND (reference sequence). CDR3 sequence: CASSQGWALNTEAFF. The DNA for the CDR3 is TGTGCCAGTAGTCAGGGGTGGGCGCTTAACACTGAAGCTTTCTTT.

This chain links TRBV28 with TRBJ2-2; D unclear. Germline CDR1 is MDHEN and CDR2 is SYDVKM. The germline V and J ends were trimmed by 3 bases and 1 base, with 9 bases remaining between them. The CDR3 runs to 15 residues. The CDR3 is CASSLWQENTGELFF. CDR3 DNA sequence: TGTGCCAGCAGTTTGTGGCAGGAGAACACCGGGGAGCTGTTTTTT.

CDR3 loop: CASNPSLGQETQYF. In DNA form, the CDR3 reads TGTGCCAGTAACCCGTCATTGGGTCAAGAGACCCAGTACTTC. The chain combines TRBV19 with TRBJ2-5; no definite D call. V was shortened by 7 bases and J by 2 bases, with 14 bases between the two germline ends. Germline V gene data show CDR1 as LNHDA and CDR2 as SQIVND (reference sequence). The CDR3 spans 14 residues.

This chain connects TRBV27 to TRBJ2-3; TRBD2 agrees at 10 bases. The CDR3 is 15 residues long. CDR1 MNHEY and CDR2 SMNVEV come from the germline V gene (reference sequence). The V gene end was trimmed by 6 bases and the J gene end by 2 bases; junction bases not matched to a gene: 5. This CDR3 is CASSPLAGYTDTQYF. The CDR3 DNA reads TGTGCCAGCAGCCCACTAGCGGGGTACACAGATACGCAGTATTTT.

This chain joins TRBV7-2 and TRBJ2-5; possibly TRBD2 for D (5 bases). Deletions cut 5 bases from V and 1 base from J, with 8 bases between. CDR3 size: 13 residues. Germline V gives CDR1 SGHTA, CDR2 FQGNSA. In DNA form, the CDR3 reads TGTGCCAGCAGCGTCCGGGGCCAAGAGACCCAGTACTTC. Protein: CASSVRGQETQYF.

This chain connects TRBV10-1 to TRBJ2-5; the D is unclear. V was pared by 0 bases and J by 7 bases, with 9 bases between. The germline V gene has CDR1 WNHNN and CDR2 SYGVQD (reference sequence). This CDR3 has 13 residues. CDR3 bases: TGCGCCAGCAGTGAGTCGAGAGTGGCGACCCAGTACTTC. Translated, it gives CASSESRVATQYF.

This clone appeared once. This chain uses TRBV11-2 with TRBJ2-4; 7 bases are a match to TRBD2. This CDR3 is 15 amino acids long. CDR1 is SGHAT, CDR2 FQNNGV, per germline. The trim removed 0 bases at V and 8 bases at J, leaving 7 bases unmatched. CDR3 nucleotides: TGTGCCAGCAGCTTAGATTCCGTGGGGGGGTACATTCAGTACTTC. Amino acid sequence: CASSLDSVGGYIQYF.

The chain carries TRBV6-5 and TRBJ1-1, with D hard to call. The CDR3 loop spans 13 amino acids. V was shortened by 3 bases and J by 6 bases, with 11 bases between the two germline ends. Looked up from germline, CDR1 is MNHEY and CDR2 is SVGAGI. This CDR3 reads CASSYSSQAEAFF. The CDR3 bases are TGTGCCAGCAGTTATTCTTCCCAGGCTGAAGCTTTCTTT.